This T cell receptor (beta chain) was sequenced during a study of control samples from healthy donors and cancer patients. This CDR3 region has 18 residues. CDR1 and CDR2 (germline): LGHNA, YSLEER. The junction had 11 bases not matched to a gene; V was cut back by 0 bases and J by 4 bases. Here immunoSEQ multiplex PCR was the method, and the copy in TCRdb shows in-frame clones only, minus some. There are 6,000 to 7,000 clones in the sample; 65% to 80% occur only once, and about 17% lies in the top ten. The sequencing input was formalin-fixed, paraffin-embedded tissue. The TCR comes from a male donor with melanoma. This chain links TRBV4-3 with TRBJ2-1, with TRBD2 matching over 8 bases. The CDR3 spells CASSQDRAAGGPYNEQFF. The CDR3 DNA follows: TGCGCCAGCAGCCAAGATCGAGCCGCGGGGGGCCCATACAATGAGCAGTTCTTC.